Listed below are T cell receptor beta chains from one sample, sequenced in a study of human T cells and chemical hapten exposure. TCRdb itself ran the RACE reads through MiXCR, one entry per CDR3 protein. There are approximately 100,000 distinct CDR3 sequences in the sample; around 10% occur only once, and roughly 3.3% lies in the top ten. This material consisted of whole blood, taken in connection with sensitization to the hapten diphenylcyclopropenone (DPC). These receptors originate from a woman aged 40 to 50 with alopecia areata. Some clones in this sample may be carry-over from other donors' samples. Both conserved end residues are part of each CDR3. A D gene is named only where the DNA matches it firmly. Size tells how often a clone was seen (once, few, many) or the class of an expanded clone, and some rows leave it out.

clone_size j_call v_call d_call cdr3_nt cdr3_aa
many TRBJ2-1 TRBV7-2 NA TGTGCCAGCAGCTTAGCGTCGGGGGGCGTCTACAATGAGCAGTTCTTC CASSLASGGVYNEQFF
few TRBJ1-5 TRBV2 NA TGTGCCAGCAGTGAATCACGGGGGTTTCAGCCCCAGCATTTT CASSESRGFQPQHF
many TRBJ1-1 TRBV12-3/TRBV12-4 NA TGTGCCAGCGTCTCGATGGGGGGCTGGGGCACTGAAGCTTTCTTT CASVSMGGWGTEAFF
NA TRBJ1-5 TRBV11-2 NA TGTGCCTATCCATCCGGGGGGCCCTTCAGGCGATGGGACGATCAGCCCCAGCATTTT CAYPSGGPFRRWDDQPQHF
NA TRBJ1-1 TRBV30 NA TGTGCCTGGAAGGCGGGTGCAGCTTTCTTT CAWKAGAAFF
few TRBJ2-7 TRBV4-3 TRBD2 TGCGCCAGCTGCCAAGATCCTAGCGGGAGTCGGGCCTACGAGCAGTACTTC CASCQDPSGSRAYEQYF
many TRBJ2-3 TRBV3-1 TRBD2 TGTGCCAGCAGCGTAGCGGGGGGAGTAGATACGCAGTATTTT CASSVAGGVDTQYF
NA TRBJ2-7 TRBV29-1 NA TGCAGCGTTGCGGAGGGGTCCTACGAGCAGTACTTC CSVAEGSYEQYF
few TRBJ1-1 TRBV11-2 NA TGTGCCAGCAGCTTAATTCCAAGGATGAACACTGAAGCTTTCTTT CASSLIPRMNTEAFF
few TRBJ2-7 TRBV7-2 NA TGTGCCACCATCCCGCAGGGGCTTCCCAACGAGCAGTACTTC CATIPQGLPNEQYF
NA TRBJ1-5 TRBV7-2 TRBD1 TGTGCCAGCAGCTTCAGGACAGGGGGCGGCCAGCATTTT CASSFRTGGGQHF
many TRBJ2-3 TRBV6-2/TRBV6-3 NA TGTGCCAGCAGTTACGCGGCGGGGAACACAGATACGCAGTATTTT CASSYAAGNTDTQYF
NA TRBJ2-1 TRBV6-2/TRBV6-3 TRBD1 TGTGCCAGCAGTCCCACAGGGGTGAATGAGCAGTTCTTC CASSPTGVNEQFF
NA TRBJ2-1 TRBV7-9 NA TGTGCCAGCAGCTTAGAGGGTAGCATTGAGCAGTTCTTC CASSLEGSIEQFF
NA TRBJ2-3 TRBV7-8 NA TGTGCCAGCAGCTTAGACCCCGCTAGCATGACAGATACGCAGTATTTT CASSLDPASMTDTQYF
many TRBJ1-6 TRBV18 NA TGTGCCAGCTCACCGAATCAGGCGAACTATAATTCACCCCTCCACTTT CASSPNQANYNSPLHF
NA TRBJ1-6 TRBV28 NA TGTGCCAGCAGTTCCTACCGGGGCAATAATTCACCCCTCCACTTT CASSSYRGNNSPLHF
NA TRBJ2-5 TRBV9 NA TGTGCCAGCAGCGTAGCCCTTGACTTGTTGCAAGAGACCCAGTACTTC CASSVALDLLQETQYF
many TRBJ1-2 TRBV7-8 NA TGTGCCAGCAGCTGGTACATGGATGGCTACACCTTC CASSWYMDGYTF
few TRBJ1-5 TRBV20-1 NA TGCAGTGCTAGCCCCTCAGTAGGGGGAATTAGCAATCAGCCCCAGCATTTT CSASPSVGGISNQPQHF
few TRBJ2-5 TRBV3-1 TRBD2 TGTGCCAGCAGTCGAGCGGGACAAGAGACCCAGTACTTC CASSRAGQETQYF
NA TRBJ1-2 TRBV10-3 NA TGTGCCATCAGTGGGGCCGGTTATAACTATGGCTACACCTTC CAISGAGYNYGYTF
many TRBJ2-1 TRBV7-9 TRBD1 TGTGCCAGCAGCCCAGGGACAGGGGGGCGGAATGAGCAGTTCTTC CASSPGTGGRNEQFF
many TRBJ2-5 TRBV7-2 TRBD2 TGTGCCAGCAGCTTAGTCGCGGGGGTGGGGGAGACCCAGTACTTC CASSLVAGVGETQYF
many TRBJ2-3 TRBV20-1 NA TGCAGTGCTAGAGCTACCGGGGTGGATACGCAGTATTTT CSARATGVDTQYF
few TRBJ1-4 TRBV6-5 NA TGTGCCAGCAGTTCCCGGACAGACAATGAAAAACTGTTTTTT CASSSRTDNEKLFF
many TRBJ2-1 TRBV20-1 NA TGCAGTGCCGGAGGGGGCTCCTACAATGAGCAGTTCTTC CSAGGGSYNEQFF
few TRBJ2-6 TRBV5-6 TRBD1 TGTGCCAGCAGCCTCGGACAGGGGGCGGCCAACGTCCTGACTTTC CASSLGQGAANVLTF